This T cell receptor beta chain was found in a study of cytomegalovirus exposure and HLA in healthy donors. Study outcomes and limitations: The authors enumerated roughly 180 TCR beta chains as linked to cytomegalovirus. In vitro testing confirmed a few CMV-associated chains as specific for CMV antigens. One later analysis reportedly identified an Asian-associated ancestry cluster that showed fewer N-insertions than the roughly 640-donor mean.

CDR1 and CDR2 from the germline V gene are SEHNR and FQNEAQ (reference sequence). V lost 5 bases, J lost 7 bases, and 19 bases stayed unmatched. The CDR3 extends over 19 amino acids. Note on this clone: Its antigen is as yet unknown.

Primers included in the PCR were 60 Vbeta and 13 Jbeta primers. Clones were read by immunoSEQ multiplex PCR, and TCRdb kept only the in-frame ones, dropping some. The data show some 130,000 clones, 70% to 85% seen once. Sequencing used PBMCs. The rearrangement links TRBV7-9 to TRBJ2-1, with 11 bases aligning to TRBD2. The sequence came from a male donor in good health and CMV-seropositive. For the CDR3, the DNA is TGTGCCAGCAGCCGAGGGGTAGCGGGAGGGCCCCTCCTGAGGAATGAGCAGTTCTTC. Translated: CASSRGVAGGPLLRNEQFF. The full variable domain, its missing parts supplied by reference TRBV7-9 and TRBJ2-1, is DTGVSQNPRHKITKRGQNVTFRCDPISEHNRLYWYRQTLGQGPEFLTYFQNEAQLEKSRLLSDRFSAERPKGSFSTLEIQRTEQGDSAMYLCASSRGVAGGPLLRNEQFFGPGTRLTVL.